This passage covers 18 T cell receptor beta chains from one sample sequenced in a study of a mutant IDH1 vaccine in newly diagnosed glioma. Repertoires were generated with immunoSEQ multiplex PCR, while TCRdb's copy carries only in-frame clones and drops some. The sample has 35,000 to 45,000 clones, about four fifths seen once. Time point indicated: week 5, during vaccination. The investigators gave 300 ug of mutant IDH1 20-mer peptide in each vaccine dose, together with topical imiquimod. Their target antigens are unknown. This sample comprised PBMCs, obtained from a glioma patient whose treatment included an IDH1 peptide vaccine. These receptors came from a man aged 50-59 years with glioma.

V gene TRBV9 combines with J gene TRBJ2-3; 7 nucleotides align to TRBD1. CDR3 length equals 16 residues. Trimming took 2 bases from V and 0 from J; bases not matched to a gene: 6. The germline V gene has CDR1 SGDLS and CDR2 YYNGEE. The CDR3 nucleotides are TGTGCCAGCAGCGTCTCCGGGACAGTAAGCACAGATACGCAGTATTTT. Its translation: CASSVSGTVSTDTQYF.

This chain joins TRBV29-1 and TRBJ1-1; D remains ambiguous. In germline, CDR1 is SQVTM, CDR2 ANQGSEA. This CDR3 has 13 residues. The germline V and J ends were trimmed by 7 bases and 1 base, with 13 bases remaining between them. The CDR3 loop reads CSGMQRPNTEAFF. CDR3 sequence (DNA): TGCAGCGGGATGCAGCGACCGAACACTGAAGCTTTCTTT.

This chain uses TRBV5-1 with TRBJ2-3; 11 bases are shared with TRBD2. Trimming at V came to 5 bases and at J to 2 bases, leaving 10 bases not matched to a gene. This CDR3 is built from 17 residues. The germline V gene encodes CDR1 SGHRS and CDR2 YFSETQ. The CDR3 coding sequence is TGCGCCAGCAGTGGAATAGCGGGGGGGCCAAACACAGATACGCAGTATTTT. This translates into CASSGIAGGPNTDTQYF.

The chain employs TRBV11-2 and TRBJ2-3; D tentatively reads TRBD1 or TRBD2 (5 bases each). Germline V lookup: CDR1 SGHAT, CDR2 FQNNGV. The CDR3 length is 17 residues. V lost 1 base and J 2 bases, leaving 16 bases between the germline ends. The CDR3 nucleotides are TGTGCCAGCAGCTTAGTCGGGGCCGATAAAGTCACAGATACGCAGTATTTT. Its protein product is CASSLVGADKVTDTQYF.

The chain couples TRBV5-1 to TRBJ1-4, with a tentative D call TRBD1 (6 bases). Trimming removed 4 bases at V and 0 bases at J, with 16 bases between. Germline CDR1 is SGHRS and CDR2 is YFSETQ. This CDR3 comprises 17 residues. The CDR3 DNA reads TGCGCCAGCAGCAAGAACGGGGGGGCGGCAACTAATGAAAAACTGTTTTTT. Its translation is CASSKNGGAATNEKLFF.

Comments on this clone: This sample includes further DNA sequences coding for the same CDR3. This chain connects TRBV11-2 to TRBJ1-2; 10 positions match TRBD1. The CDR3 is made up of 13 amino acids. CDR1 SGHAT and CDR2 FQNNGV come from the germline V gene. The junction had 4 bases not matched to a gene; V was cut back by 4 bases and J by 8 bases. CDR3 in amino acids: CASSSDRGNGYTF. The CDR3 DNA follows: TGTGCCAGCAGCTCGGACAGGGGGAACGGCTACACCTTC.

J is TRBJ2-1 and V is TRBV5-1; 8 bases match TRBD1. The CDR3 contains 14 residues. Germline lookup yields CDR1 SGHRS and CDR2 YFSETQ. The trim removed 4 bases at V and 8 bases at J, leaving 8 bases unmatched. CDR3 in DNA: TGCGCCAGCAGCCGGGACAGGCCAGGGTATGAGCAGTTCTTC. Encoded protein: CASSRDRPGYEQFF.

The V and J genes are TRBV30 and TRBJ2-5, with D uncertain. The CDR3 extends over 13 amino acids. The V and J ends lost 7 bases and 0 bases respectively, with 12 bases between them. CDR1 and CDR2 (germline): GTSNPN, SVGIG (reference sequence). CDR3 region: CALIWGNQETQYF. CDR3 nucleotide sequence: TGTGCCTTGATTTGGGGAAACCAAGAGACCCAGTACTTC.

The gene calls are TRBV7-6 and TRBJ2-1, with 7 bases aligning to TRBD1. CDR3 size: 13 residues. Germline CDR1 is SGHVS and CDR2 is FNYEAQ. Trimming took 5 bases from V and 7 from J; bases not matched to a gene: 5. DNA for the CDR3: TGTGCCAGCAGCGTAAAGACAGGGAATGAGCAGTTCTTC. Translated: CASSVKTGNEQFF.

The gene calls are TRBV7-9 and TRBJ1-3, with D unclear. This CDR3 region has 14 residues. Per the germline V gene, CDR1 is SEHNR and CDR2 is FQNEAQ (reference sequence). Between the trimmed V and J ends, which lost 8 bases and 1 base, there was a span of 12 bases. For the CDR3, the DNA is TGTGCCAGCCTAATCGGCTCTTCTGGAAACACCATATATTTT. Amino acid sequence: CASLIGSSGNTIYF.

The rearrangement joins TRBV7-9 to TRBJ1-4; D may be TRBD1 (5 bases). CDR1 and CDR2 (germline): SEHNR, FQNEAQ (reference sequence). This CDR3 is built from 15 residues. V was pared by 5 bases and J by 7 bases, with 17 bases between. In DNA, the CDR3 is TGTGCCAGCAGCCCCCCGGGTCCGGGGGGTGAAAAACTGTTTTTT. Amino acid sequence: CASSPPGPGGEKLFF.

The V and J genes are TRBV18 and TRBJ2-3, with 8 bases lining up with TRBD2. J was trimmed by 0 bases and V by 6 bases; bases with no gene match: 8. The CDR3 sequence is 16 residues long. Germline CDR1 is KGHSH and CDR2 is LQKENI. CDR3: CASSSGVAGSTDTQYF. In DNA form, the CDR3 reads TGTGCCAGCTCTTCAGGGGTAGCGGGAAGCACAGATACGCAGTATTTT.

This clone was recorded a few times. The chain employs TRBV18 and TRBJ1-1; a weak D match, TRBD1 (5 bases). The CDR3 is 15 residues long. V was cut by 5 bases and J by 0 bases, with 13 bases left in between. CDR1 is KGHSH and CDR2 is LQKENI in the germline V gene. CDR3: CASSEGAFMNTEAFF. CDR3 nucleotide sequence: TGTGCCAGCTCAGAAGGGGCCTTCATGAACACTGAAGCTTTCTTT.

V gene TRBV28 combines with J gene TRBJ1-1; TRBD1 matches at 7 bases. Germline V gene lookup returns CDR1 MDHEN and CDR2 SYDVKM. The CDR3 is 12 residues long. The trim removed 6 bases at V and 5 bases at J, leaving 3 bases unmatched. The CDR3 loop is CASSQGGTEAFF. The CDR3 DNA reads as TGTGCCAGCAGCCAGGGGGGGACTGAAGCTTTCTTT.

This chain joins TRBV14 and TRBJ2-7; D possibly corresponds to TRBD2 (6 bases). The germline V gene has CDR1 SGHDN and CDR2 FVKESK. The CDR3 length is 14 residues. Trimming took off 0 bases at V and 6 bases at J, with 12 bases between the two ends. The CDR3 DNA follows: TGTGCCAGCAGCCAAGATCGGGACTGGCGCGAGCAGTACTTC. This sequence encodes CASSQDRDWREQYF.

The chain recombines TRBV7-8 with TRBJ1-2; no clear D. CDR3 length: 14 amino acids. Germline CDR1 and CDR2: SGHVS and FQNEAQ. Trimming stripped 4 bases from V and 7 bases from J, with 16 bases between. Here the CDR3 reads CASSSPQGSGGYTF. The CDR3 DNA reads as TGTGCCAGCAGCTCCCCCCAAGGGAGCGGTGGCTACACCTTC.

The CDR3 DNA follows: TGTGCCAGCAGCCCCTCTACAGATACGCAGTATTTT. It codes for CASSPSTDTQYF. The chain recombines TRBV6-6 with TRBJ2-3; D gene unclear. CDR1 is MNHNY and CDR2 is SVGAGI in the germline V gene (reference sequence). The CDR3 is 12 amino acids. Trimming stripped 6 bases from V and 3 bases from J, with 7 bases between.

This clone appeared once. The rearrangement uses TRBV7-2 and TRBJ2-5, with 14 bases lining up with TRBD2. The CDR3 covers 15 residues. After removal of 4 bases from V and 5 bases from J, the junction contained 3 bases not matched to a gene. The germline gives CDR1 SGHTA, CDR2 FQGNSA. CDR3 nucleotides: TGTGCCAGCAGCTGGGGGACTAGCGGGAGTGAGACCCAGTACTTC. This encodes CASSWGTSGSETQYF.